This is a list of T cell receptor beta chains from one sample in a study of cytomegalovirus exposure and HLA in healthy donors. The protocol was immunoSEQ multiplex PCR, while the TCRdb copy is restricted to in-frame clones and leaves out a portion. The sample records over 100,000 clones, 60% to 80% being singletons. The sample comprised PBMCs. All receptors come from a man aged 60 to 69 in good health and CMV-seropositive. The CDR3 runs from the conserved cysteine through the conserved F or W. The order of the fields is J gene, D gene, clone size, V gene, CDR3 DNA, CDR3 protein. D genes are given only for firm matches. Not all rows give a size; the values are once, few, many and, for expanded clones, a class.

j_gene: TRBJ1-1
d_gene: .
abundance: few
v_gene: TRBV2
CDR3nt: TGTGCCAGCATCCGGACTGGAGGCACTGAAGCTTTCTTT
CDR3aa: CASIRTGGTEAFF

j_gene: TRBJ2-7
d_gene: .
abundance: .
v_gene: TRBV6-5
CDR3nt: TGTGCCAGCAGTTCTCTGACTAGAAACTACGAGCAGTACTTC
CDR3aa: CASSSLTRNYEQYF

j_gene: TRBJ1-6
d_gene: TRBD1
abundance: few
v_gene: TRBV27
CDR3nt: TGTGCCAGCAGTTTCAGGGACAGGGGAATGGGTTATAATTCACCCCTCCACTTT
CDR3aa: CASSFRDRGMGYNSPLHF

j_gene: TRBJ2-7
d_gene: TRBD1
abundance: .
v_gene: TRBV6-5
CDR3nt: TGTGCCAGCAGTTCTACGGACAGGGCAAAATACGAGCAGTACTTC
CDR3aa: CASSSTDRAKYEQYF

j_gene: TRBJ2-2
d_gene: .
abundance: .
v_gene: TRBV7-8
CDR3nt: TGTGCCAGCAGCTTAATGGCGGGTGAGGGGGAGCTGTTTTTT
CDR3aa: CASSLMAGEGELFF

j_gene: TRBJ1-3
d_gene: TRBD1
abundance: .
v_gene: TRBV7-9
CDR3nt: TGTGCCAGCAGCTCGACAGGGAACACCATATATTTT
CDR3aa: CASSSTGNTIYF

j_gene: TRBJ1-3
d_gene: TRBD1
abundance: .
v_gene: TRBV11-2
CDR3nt: TGTGCCAGCAGCTTAGTTCGGACAGGGCCATCCTCTGGAAACACCATATATTTT
CDR3aa: CASSLVRTGPSSGNTIYF

j_gene: TRBJ1-6
d_gene: .
abundance: .
v_gene: TRBV5-4
CDR3nt: TGTGCCAGCAGCCTCGGGACTCTACGGGATTCACCCCTCCACTTT
CDR3aa: CASSLGTLRDSPLHF

j_gene: TRBJ2-5
d_gene: TRBD2
abundance: .
v_gene: TRBV10-2
CDR3nt: TGCGCCAGCAGTGAAAGGGCTAGCGGGGGGTTGGTGGAGACCCAGTACTTC
CDR3aa: CASSERASGGLVETQYF

j_gene: TRBJ2-4
d_gene: TRBD2
abundance: .
v_gene: TRBV6-6
CDR3nt: TGTGCCAGCAGTTACAGTCGAGTAGCGGGGGACGCCGGGCAGTACTTC
CDR3aa: CASSYSRVAGDAGQYF

j_gene: TRBJ1-1
d_gene: .
abundance: .
v_gene: TRBV19
CDR3nt: TGTGCCAGTAGCGGGTACACTGAAGCTTTCTTT
CDR3aa: CASSGYTEAFF

j_gene: TRBJ2-6
d_gene: .
abundance: many
v_gene: TRBV2
CDR3nt: TGTGCCAGCAGTGAAAGCAGGGTTTTTGGGGCCAACGTCCTGACTTTC
CDR3aa: CASSESRVFGANVLTF

j_gene: TRBJ2-5
d_gene: .
abundance: .
v_gene: TRBV25-1
CDR3nt: TGTGCCAGCAGTGAATATACGGCTGGAGAAGAGACCCAGTACTTC
CDR3aa: CASSEYTAGEETQYF

j_gene: TRBJ1-1
d_gene: .
abundance: few
v_gene: TRBV10-3
CDR3nt: TGTGCCATCAAAGTGGGAGGGGCTGAAGCTTTCTTT
CDR3aa: CAIKVGGAEAFF

j_gene: TRBJ1-2
d_gene: .
abundance: .
v_gene: TRBV6-6
CDR3nt: TGTGCCAGCAGTTACACAGGGAACTATGGCTACACCTTC
CDR3aa: CASSYTGNYGYTF

j_gene: TRBJ1-5
d_gene: TRBD1
abundance: once
v_gene: TRBV7-8
CDR3nt: TGTGCCAGCAGCGCGGACAGGACAAATAGCAATCAGCCCCAGCATTTT
CDR3aa: CASSADRTNSNQPQHF

j_gene: TRBJ2-7
d_gene: TRBD1
abundance: .
v_gene: TRBV7-9
CDR3nt: TGTGCCAGCAGTCTTGAAGGGACAGTCTACGAGCAGTACTTC
CDR3aa: CASSLEGTVYEQYF

j_gene: TRBJ1-5
d_gene: TRBD1
abundance: .
v_gene: TRBV6-6
CDR3nt: TGTGCCAGCAACATGGGACAGGCAGGCAATCAGCCCCAGCATTTT
CDR3aa: CASNMGQAGNQPQHF

j_gene: TRBJ2-3
d_gene: .
abundance: .
v_gene: TRBV19
CDR3nt: TGTGCCAGTAGTATTGGGTGGGGGGGCACAGATACGCAGTATTTT
CDR3aa: CASSIGWGGTDTQYF

j_gene: TRBJ1-2
d_gene: .
abundance: .
v_gene: TRBV19
CDR3nt: TGTGCCAGTACCCCGGGATGGAGGGACTATGGCTACACCTTC
CDR3aa: CASTPGWRDYGYTF

j_gene: TRBJ1-3
d_gene: .
abundance: .
v_gene: TRBV14
CDR3nt: TGTGCCAGCAGCCAATCTGCTCTCGAGGCATTAACTGGAAACACCATATATTTT
CDR3aa: CASSQSALEALTGNTIYF

j_gene: TRBJ2-2
d_gene: .
abundance: .
v_gene: TRBV7-3
CDR3nt: TGTGCCAGCAGCTTAATCGCGGGGCGCACCGGGGAGCTGTTTTTT
CDR3aa: CASSLIAGRTGELFF

j_gene: TRBJ1-6
d_gene: .
abundance: .
v_gene: TRBV5-1
CDR3nt: TGCGCCAGCAGCTTGGTGGGGCAGGGAATAAATTCACCCCTCCACTTT
CDR3aa: CASSLVGQGINSPLHF

j_gene: TRBJ2-2
d_gene: .
abundance: once
v_gene: TRBV5-1
CDR3nt: TGCGCCAGCAGCTCTAGGACAGCGAACACCGGGGAGCTGTTTTTT
CDR3aa: CASSSRTANTGELFF

j_gene: TRBJ2-7
d_gene: .
abundance: .
v_gene: TRBV7-9
CDR3nt: TGTGCCAGCAGCTTAGGCCCCGACGGGGACGAGCAGTACTTC
CDR3aa: CASSLGPDGDEQYF

j_gene: TRBJ2-7
d_gene: .
abundance: few
v_gene: TRBV12-5
CDR3nt: TGTGCTAGTGGTTTTCCGGAGCAGTACTTC
CDR3aa: CASGFPEQYF

j_gene: TRBJ2-2
d_gene: TRBD2
abundance: .
v_gene: TRBV5-4
CDR3nt: TGTGCCAGCAGCTTGGGGCTAGCGGTGAACACCGGGGAGCTGTTTTTT
CDR3aa: CASSLGLAVNTGELFF

j_gene: TRBJ1-4
d_gene: TRBD1
abundance: .
v_gene: TRBV2
CDR3nt: TGTGCCAGCAGGCCCGGACAGGCACATTTGTTTTTT
CDR3aa: CASRPGQAHLFF

j_gene: TRBJ1-5
d_gene: TRBD1
abundance: .
v_gene: TRBV28
CDR3nt: TGTGCCAGCACCCTAAGTTCGGGACACAGGGGGGGGCAGCCCCAGCATTTT
CDR3aa: CASTLSSGHRGGQPQHF

j_gene: TRBJ2-3
d_gene: .
abundance: .
v_gene: TRBV21-1
CDR3nt: TGTGCCAGCAGCAAAGACAAGGAAGGTGGGGCAGACTCTAGCACAGATACGCAGTATTTT
CDR3aa: CASSKDKEGGADSSTDTQYF

j_gene: TRBJ1-1
d_gene: .
abundance: .
v_gene: TRBV6-1
CDR3nt: TGTGCCAGCAGACAGACAGAAGAAGCTTTCTTT
CDR3aa: CASRQTEEAFF

j_gene: TRBJ2-7
d_gene: .
abundance: once
v_gene: TRBV18
CDR3nt: TGTGCCAGCTCACCAAGCCCCATAGCCTACGAGCAGTACTTC
CDR3aa: CASSPSPIAYEQYF

j_gene: TRBJ2-1
d_gene: .
abundance: .
v_gene: TRBV7-9
CDR3nt: TGTGCCAGCAGCTTAGTAGGTGGGCGGGACAATGAGCAGTTCTTC
CDR3aa: CASSLVGGRDNEQFF

j_gene: TRBJ2-3
d_gene: TRBD2
abundance: .
v_gene: TRBV6-5
CDR3nt: TGTGCCAGCAGAACCGGGAGGCGAGCAAATACGCAGTATTTT
CDR3aa: CASRTGRRANTQYF

j_gene: TRBJ1-6
d_gene: TRBD1
abundance: .
v_gene: TRBV18
CDR3nt: TGTGCCAGCTCACCGCTTGGGACAGGGAGGAATTCACCCCTCCACTTT
CDR3aa: CASSPLGTGRNSPLHF

j_gene: TRBJ2-5
d_gene: .
abundance: .
v_gene: TRBV19
CDR3nt: TGTGCCAGTAGGCGCCGACTAGGACTGACACAAGAGACCCAGTACTTC
CDR3aa: CASRRRLGLTQETQYF

j_gene: TRBJ1-5
d_gene: TRBD1
abundance: few
v_gene: TRBV2
CDR3nt: TGTGCCAGCAGAGCCGGGACAGATTATCAGCCCCAGCATTTT
CDR3aa: CASRAGTDYQPQHF

j_gene: TRBJ1-6
d_gene: TRBD1
abundance: .
v_gene: TRBV2
CDR3nt: TGTGCCAGCGCACAGGGGCAGGGGTCACCCCTCCACTTT
CDR3aa: CASAQGQGSPLHF

j_gene: TRBJ2-2
d_gene: TRBD2
abundance: .
v_gene: TRBV11-1
CDR3nt: TGTGCCAGCAGTCAAACTAGCGCCAAGGGAGCCGGGGAGCTGTTTTTT
CDR3aa: CASSQTSAKGAGELFF

j_gene: TRBJ1-1
d_gene: .
abundance: .
v_gene: TRBV27
CDR3nt: TGTGCCAGTAGGGGGAACACTGAAGCTTTCTTT
CDR3aa: CASRGNTEAFF

j_gene: TRBJ2-7
d_gene: .
abundance: .
v_gene: TRBV18
CDR3nt: TGTGCCAGCTCACCCCGCCGGGACAAAACCTACGAGCAGTACTTC
CDR3aa: CASSPRRDKTYEQYF

j_gene: TRBJ2-3
d_gene: TRBD1
abundance: .
v_gene: TRBV19
CDR3nt: TGTGCCAGTAGTGGACAGGGGGACACAGATACGCAGTATTTT
CDR3aa: CASSGQGDTDTQYF

j_gene: TRBJ2-1
d_gene: .
abundance: .
v_gene: TRBV5-1
CDR3nt: TGCGCCAGCAGCTTTGGTCATAGGGGCTCCTACAATGAGCAGTTCTTC
CDR3aa: CASSFGHRGSYNEQFF

j_gene: TRBJ2-2
d_gene: TRBD2
abundance: .
v_gene: TRBV10-2
CDR3nt: TGCGCCAGCAGGACTAGCGGGGGGGGAACCGGGGAGCTGTTTTTT
CDR3aa: CASRTSGGGTGELFF

j_gene: TRBJ2-1
d_gene: TRBD2
abundance: once
v_gene: TRBV10-3
CDR3nt: TGTGCCATCAGTGAGTCGACGGGAGCGGGGGGGTTGTATGAGCAGTTCTTC
CDR3aa: CAISESTGAGGLYEQFF

j_gene: TRBJ2-5
d_gene: .
abundance: .
v_gene: TRBV9
CDR3nt: TGTGCCAGCAGCGTAGGCTCAGGGACTCCCCAAGAGACCCAGTACTTC
CDR3aa: CASSVGSGTPQETQYF

j_gene: TRBJ1-3
d_gene: TRBD1
abundance: .
v_gene: TRBV7-6
CDR3nt: TGTGCCAGCAGCTTAGGGTCAGGGGGCCTTCCTGGAAACACCATATATTTT
CDR3aa: CASSLGSGGLPGNTIYF

j_gene: TRBJ2-1
d_gene: TRBD1
abundance: .
v_gene: TRBV18
CDR3nt: TGTGCCAGCTCATCGGACAGGGAAAATGAGCAGTTCTTC
CDR3aa: CASSSDRENEQFF

j_gene: TRBJ2-3
d_gene: .
abundance: .
v_gene: TRBV19
CDR3nt: TGTGCCAGTAGTATCTGGGCTAGCGAGGGCTCAGATACGCAGTATTTT
CDR3aa: CASSIWASEGSDTQYF